The T cell receptor (beta chain) under discussion was sequenced for a study of blood T cells in healthy people across ages. The use of a sample-barcoded 5' primer and a J-beta primer mix characterized a second PCR of roughly 7 to 11 cycles. TCRdb recomputed calls from the 5' RACE reads with MiXCR, one row per CDR3 protein. The sample lists some 1.6 million distinct CDR3 sequences; almost 35% were seen once. CDR1 is DFQATT and CDR2 is SNEGSKA in the germline V gene (reference sequence). The CDR3 extends over 14 amino acids. Unmatched junction bases numbered 7, after V lost 1 base and J lost 5 bases. This sequence originates from a woman under 40 in good health. The sample taken for sequencing was blood. The chain joins TRBV20-1 to TRBJ2-7; 8 bases agree with TRBD1. CDR3 residues: CSARARTGIHEQYF. DNA for the CDR3: TGCAGTGCTAGAGCCAGGACAGGGATCCACGAGCAGTACTTC.